The clone carrying this T cell receptor beta chain was seen at least ten times. The V gene's germline CDR1 is SGDLS and CDR2 YYNGEE. V lost 0 bases and J lost 4; bases outside the gene matches: 10. The CDR3 spans 17 residues. Using RNA transcripts as the source, TCR beta CDR3 regions were amplified. When the TCR CDR3 underwent first-round RT-PCR, the HTBI primer set was used. A single record per CDR3 protein comes from TCRdb applying MiXCR to the multiplex PCR reads. The table shows a few hundred thousand distinct CDR3 sequences, with about 12% occurring only once. This specimen belongs to a study of T cells in Graves' hyperthyroidism and ophthalmopathy.

The clonotype comes from a woman aged 18-29 years with Graves' hyperthyroidism. The chain is built from TRBV9 and TRBJ2-1; 7 bases agree with TRBD2. The sample comprised blood. CDR3 region: CASSVAPGGNTYNEQFF. The DNA of the CDR3 is TGTGCCAGCAGCGTAGCTCCGGGGGGTAACACATACAATGAGCAGTTCTTC.